The clone carrying this T cell receptor (beta chain) occurred a few times. Preparation of the TCRbeta library used unique molecular identifiers. TCRdb passed the PCR reads through MiXCR, listing each CDR3 protein once. The table shows 540,000 or so distinct CDR3 sequences, with approximately 22% occurring only once. The data stem from a study of T-cell reconstitution after alpha-beta-depleted transplantation in children. The V end lost 3 bases, the J end lost 2 bases, and 13 bases lay between the germline ends. This CDR3 has 14 amino acids. CDR1 is SQVTM, CDR2 ANQGSEA, per germline. The chain has TRBV29-1 and TRBJ1-2; perhaps TRBD1 as D (5 bases). This clonotype originated in a boy in the first two years of life who had a stem cell transplant for acute myeloid leukemia, so the T cells may come from the graft donor. The source material was PBMCs, mostly from graft donor cells, sampled 360 days after TCRalphabeta/CD19-depleted stem cell transplant. CDR3 region: CSVDPSGDNYGYTF. CDR3 DNA: TGCAGCGTTGATCCCTCGGGGGACAACTATGGCTACACCTTC.